This entry is about one T cell receptor beta chain. This clonotype was found a few times. Its recognized antigen is unknown. Qualities for individual bases were not recorded, and no much larger clone is one base off. This record comes from a study of molecular identifiers for immune sequencing clone quantification (dated by TCRdb to 2017 to 2018). Study-wide context: For a replicate experiment, RNA from around 20,000 or 99,000 naive CD8 T cells was divided into five aliquots, and four of the five aliquots were sequenced. The study was a methods study using CD8 T cells to benchmark molecular-identifier clustering-based TCR repertoire sequencing (MIDCIRS) and TCR RNA copy counting. Broader findings and caveats from the paper: When barcode sub-clustering was omitted, TCR diversity was inflated by chimeric consensus sequences, with chimeras reaching as high as 47%. A single cell's worth of spiked-in Jurkat TCR RNA was reported detectable even among under 1.3 million naive CD8 T cells. Naive libraries contained spiked-in Jurkat TCR RNA (roughly 10 copies' worth), which is not part of the donor repertoire. Roughly 3 recovered TCR RNA copies per cell were obtained by modeling, versus 9 to 10 by digital PCR, implying a capture efficiency of roughly 32%. Identical TCR molecules sharing a barcode could cause highly expanded clone sizes to be underestimated. In CMV-specific effector cells, clones with more than 20 RNA copies accounted for over 99% of molecules, whereas in naive cells such clones accounted for under 1%.

CDR1 and CDR2 were assigned from the germline V gene (reference sequence) as LNHDA and SQIVND. V loses 0 bases, J loses 9 bases, and the germline ends lie 15 bases apart. There are 15 amino acids in the CDR3, from cysteine to phenylalanine inclusive. Only the CDR3 DNA stays, 45 bases, in frame from base 1. Receptor amplification or capture employed PCR. The listed sequencing device is Illumina HiSeq 4000. Bulk TCR libraries were made following a previously described method, with the TCR primers given in Table S5. Purification of total RNA was performed with the Qiagen AllPrep DNA/RNA kit. Before analysis, reads from multiple sequencing runs of the same library were pooled. On the study's bioinformatics: Reads were retained only if an exact TCR constant sequence was present, and the retained reads were trimmed to 150 nt and grouped according to their 12-nt molecular barcodes. Within each barcode group, reads were sub-clustered at a 15% Levenshtein threshold, and quality-weighted consensus sequences were built per RNA molecule. Non-functional sequences were excluded, and lower-count sequences lying one edit away from another sequence were also excluded. Based on a fit of two negative binomial distributions, barcode sub-clusters having less than 20% of the maximum read count were discarded. Using fastp at Q25 and MiXCR, TCRdb reprocessed the public reads and kept productive beta chains. Each entry merges the rows of one CDR3 protein and shows their most common DNA and genes. V and J calls and clone size were set by TCRdb, not the authors. The sample profile shows hundreds of thousands of distinct CDR3 sequences; 20% of them were found once. The top ten clonotypes cover around 0.9% of the sample.

Libraries of naive CD8 T cells were built from about 20,000 to 1,000,000 sorted cells, with 10%, 30% or 50% of the purified RNA used. Naive CD8 T cells were FACS-sorted as CD8+CD4-CCR7+CD45RA+ on a BD FACSAria II into RLT Plus buffer. To test detection sensitivity, Jurkat RNA equivalent to roughly nine TCR copies was spiked into samples of about 17,000-1,100,000 naive CD8 T cells. CD8 T cells were enriched with RosetteSep CD8+ T Cell Enrichment Cocktail and Ficoll-Paque, followed by ACK red cell lysis. The sample was naive CD8+ T cells from blood, with Jurkat cell RNA spiked in. The cell subset or site tag for this specimen amounts to: FACS-sorted CD8+CD4-CCR7+CD45RA+ naive T cells. The TCR comes from a human donor in good health. Some libraries in this study had Jurkat cell RNA spiked in. The rearrangement combines TRBV19 with TRBJ1-5, with the D gene too uncertain to name. CDR3 loop: CASSIDLTYSWPQHF. The sequence in DNA is TGTGCCAGTAGTATAGACCTGACATACTCATGGCCCCAGCATTTT.